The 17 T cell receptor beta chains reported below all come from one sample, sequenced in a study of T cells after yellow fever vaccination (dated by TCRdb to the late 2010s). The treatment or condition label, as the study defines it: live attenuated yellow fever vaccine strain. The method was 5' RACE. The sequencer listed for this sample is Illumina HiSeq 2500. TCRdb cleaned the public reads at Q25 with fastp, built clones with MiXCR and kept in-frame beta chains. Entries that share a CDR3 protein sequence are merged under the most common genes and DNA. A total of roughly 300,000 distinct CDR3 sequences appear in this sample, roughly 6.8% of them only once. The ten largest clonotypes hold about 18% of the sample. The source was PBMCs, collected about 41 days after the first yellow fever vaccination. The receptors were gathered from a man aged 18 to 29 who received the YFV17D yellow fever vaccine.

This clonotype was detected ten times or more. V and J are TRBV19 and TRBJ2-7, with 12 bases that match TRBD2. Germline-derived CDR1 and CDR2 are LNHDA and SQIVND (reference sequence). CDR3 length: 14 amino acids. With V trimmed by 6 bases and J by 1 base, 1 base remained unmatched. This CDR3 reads CASRGLAGSYEQYF. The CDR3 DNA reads TGTGCCAGTAGAGGACTAGCGGGATCCTACGAGCAGTACTTC.

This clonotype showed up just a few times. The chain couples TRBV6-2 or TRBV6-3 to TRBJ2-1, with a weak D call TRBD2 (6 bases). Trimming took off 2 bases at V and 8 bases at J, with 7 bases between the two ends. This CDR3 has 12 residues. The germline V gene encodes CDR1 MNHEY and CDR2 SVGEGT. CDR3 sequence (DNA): TGTGCCAGCAGTTACAGGGAGGATGAGCAGTTCTTC. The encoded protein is CASSYREDEQFF.

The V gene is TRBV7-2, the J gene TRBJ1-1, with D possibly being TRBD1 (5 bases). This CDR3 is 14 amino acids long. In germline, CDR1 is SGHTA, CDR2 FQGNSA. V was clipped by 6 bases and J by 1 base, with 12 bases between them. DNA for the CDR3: TGTGCCAGCAGGCCGGGGACGGGGAACACTGAAGCTTTCTTT. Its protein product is CASRPGTGNTEAFF.

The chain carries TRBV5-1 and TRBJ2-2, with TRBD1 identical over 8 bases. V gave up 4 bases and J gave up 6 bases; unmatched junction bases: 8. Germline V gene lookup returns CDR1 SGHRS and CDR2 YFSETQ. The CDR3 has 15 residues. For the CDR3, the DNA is TGCGCCAGCAGCCATGGACAGGGTGAGGCCGGGGAGCTGTTTTTT. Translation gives CASSHGQGEAGELFF.

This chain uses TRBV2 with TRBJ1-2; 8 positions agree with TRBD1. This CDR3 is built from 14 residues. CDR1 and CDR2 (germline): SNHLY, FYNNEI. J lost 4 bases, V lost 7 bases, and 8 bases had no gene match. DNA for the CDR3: TGTGCCAGCAAGGGACAGGATACCTTCTATGGCTACACCTTC. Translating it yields CASKGQDTFYGYTF.

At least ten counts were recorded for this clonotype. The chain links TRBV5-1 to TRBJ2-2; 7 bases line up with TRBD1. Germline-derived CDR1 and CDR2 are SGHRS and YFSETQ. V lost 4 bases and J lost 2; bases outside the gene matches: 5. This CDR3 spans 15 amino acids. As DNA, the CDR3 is TGCGCCAGCAGCCCGGGACAGATAAACACCGGGGAGCTGTTTTTT. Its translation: CASSPGQINTGELFF.

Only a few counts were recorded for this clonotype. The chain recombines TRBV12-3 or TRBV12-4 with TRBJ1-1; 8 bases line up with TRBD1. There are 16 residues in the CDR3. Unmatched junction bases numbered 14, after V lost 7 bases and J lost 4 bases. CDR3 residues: CASTQVGGQVATEAFF. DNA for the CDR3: TGTGCCAGCACCCAGGTGGGGGGACAGGTGGCCACTGAAGCTTTCTTT.

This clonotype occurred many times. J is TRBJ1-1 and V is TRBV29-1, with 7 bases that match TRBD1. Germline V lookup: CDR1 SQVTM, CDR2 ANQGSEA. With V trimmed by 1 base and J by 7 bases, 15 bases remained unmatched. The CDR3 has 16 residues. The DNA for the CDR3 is TGCAGCGTTGAAGGAACCCCGACCGGACAGGAGGGTGAAGCTTTCTTT. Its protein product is CSVEGTPTGQEGEAFF. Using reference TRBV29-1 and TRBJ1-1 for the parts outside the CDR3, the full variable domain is SAVISQKPSRDICQRGTSLTIQCQVDSQVTMMFWYRQQPGQSLTLIATANQGSEATYESGFVIDKFPISRPNLTFSTLTVSNMSPEDSSIYLCSVEGTPTGQEGEAFFGQGTRLTVV.

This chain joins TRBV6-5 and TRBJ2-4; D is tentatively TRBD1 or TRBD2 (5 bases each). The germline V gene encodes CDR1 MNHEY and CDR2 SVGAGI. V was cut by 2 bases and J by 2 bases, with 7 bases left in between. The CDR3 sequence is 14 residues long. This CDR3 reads CASSYGGPKNIQYF. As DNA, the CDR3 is TGTGCCAGCAGTTACGGGGGACCCAAAAACATTCAGTACTTC.

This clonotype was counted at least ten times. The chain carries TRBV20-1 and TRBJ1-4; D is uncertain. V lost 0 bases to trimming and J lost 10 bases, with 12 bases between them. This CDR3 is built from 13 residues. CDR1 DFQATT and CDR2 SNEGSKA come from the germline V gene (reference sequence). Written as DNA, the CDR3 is TGCAGTGCTAGAGACTCGGGCCGGGTAAAACTGTTTTTT. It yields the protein CSARDSGRVKLFF.

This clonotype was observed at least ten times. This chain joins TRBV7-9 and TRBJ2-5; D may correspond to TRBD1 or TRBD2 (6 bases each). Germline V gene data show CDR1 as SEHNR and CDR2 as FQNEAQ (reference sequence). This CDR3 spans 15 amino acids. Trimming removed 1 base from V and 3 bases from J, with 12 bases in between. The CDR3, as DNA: TGTGCCAGCAGCTTAGTGGGGGGACATAAAGAGACCCAGTACTTC. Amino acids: CASSLVGGHKETQYF.

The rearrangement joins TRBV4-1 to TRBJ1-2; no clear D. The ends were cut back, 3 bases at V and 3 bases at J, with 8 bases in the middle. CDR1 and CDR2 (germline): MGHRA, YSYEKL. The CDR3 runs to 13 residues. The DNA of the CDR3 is TGCGCCAGCAGCCACAACCGGGACTATGGCTACACCTTC. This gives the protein CASSHNRDYGYTF.

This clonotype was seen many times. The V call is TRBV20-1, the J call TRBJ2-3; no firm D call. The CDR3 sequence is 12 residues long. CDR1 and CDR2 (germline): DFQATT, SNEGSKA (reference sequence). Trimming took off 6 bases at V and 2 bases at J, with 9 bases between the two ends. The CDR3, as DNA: TGCAGTGCCTGGCTAAACACAGATACGCAGTATTTT. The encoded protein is CSAWLNTDTQYF.

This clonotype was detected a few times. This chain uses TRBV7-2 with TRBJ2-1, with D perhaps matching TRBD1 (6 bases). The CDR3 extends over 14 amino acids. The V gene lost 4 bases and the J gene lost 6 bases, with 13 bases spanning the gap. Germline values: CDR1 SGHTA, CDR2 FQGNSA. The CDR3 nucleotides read TGTGCCAGCAGCTCCCCGGGACACCCCAATGAGCAGTTCTTC. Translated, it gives CASSSPGHPNEQFF.

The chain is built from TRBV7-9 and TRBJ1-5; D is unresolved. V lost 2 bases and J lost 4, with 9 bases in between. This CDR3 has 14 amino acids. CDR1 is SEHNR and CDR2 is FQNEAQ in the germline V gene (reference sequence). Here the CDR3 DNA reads TGTGCCAGCAGCTTACTCAGTGCTAATCAGCCCCAGCATTTT. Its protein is CASSLLSANQPQHF. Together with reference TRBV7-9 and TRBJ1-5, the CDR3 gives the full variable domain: DTGVSQNPRHKITKRGQNVTFRCDPISEHNRLYWYRQTLGQGPEFLTYFQNEAQLEKSRLLSDRFSAERPKGSFSTLEIQRTEQGDSAMYLCASSLLSANQPQHFGDGTRLSIL.

CDR3 amino acids: CASTEEGSYEQYF. The CDR3 DNA is TGCGCCAGCACCGAAGAGGGGAGCTACGAGCAGTACTTC. The V and J genes are TRBV5-1 and TRBJ2-7; D may match TRBD1 or TRBD2 (5 bases each). CDR1 SGHRS and CDR2 YFSETQ come from the germline V gene. This CDR3 has 13 amino acids. V was cut by 6 bases and J by 3 bases, with 13 bases left in between.

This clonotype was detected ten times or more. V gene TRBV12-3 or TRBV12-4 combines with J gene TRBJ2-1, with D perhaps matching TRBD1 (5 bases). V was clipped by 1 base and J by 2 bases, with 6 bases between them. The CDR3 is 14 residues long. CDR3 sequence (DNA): TGTGCCAGCAGTTTAGGGGGCGCCTACAATGAGCAGTTCTTC. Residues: CASSLGGAYNEQFF.